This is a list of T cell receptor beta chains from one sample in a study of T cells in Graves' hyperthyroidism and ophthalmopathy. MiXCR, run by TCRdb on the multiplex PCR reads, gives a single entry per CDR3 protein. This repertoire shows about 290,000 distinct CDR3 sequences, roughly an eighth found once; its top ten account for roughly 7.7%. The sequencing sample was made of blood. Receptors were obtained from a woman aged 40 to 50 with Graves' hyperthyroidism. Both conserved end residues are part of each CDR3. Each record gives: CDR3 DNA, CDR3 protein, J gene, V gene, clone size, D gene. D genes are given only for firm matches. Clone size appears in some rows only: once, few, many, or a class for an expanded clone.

CDR3 DNA: TGCAGCGTTGTGGGACTAGCGGGAGGATTCGCCGGGGAGCTGTTTTTT; CDR3 protein: CSVVGLAGGFAGELFF; J gene: TRBJ2-2; V gene: TRBV29-1; clone size: many; D gene: TRBD2
CDR3 DNA: TGCAGCGTTTGGGGGCTTAATGAGCAGTTCTTC; CDR3 protein: CSVWGLNEQFF; J gene: TRBJ2-1; V gene: TRBV29-1; clone size: -; D gene: -
CDR3 DNA: TGTGCCAGCTCACCGTCTCAGGGCCCCCGTGAAGCTTTCTTT; CDR3 protein: CASSPSQGPREAFF; J gene: TRBJ1-1; V gene: TRBV18; clone size: many; D gene: -
CDR3 DNA: TGTGCCAGCAGCGTCGGTCGGGGGGGCTACGAGCAGTACTTC; CDR3 protein: CASSVGRGGYEQYF; J gene: TRBJ2-7; V gene: TRBV6-1; clone size: many; D gene: TRBD2
CDR3 DNA: TGCGCCAGCAGCTTGGATCCAGGGGGTATCTACGAGCAGTACTTC; CDR3 protein: CASSLDPGGIYEQYF; J gene: TRBJ2-7; V gene: TRBV5-1; clone size: many; D gene: TRBD1
CDR3 DNA: TGTGCCAGCAGCGCAACCCCAACACCCCGCTATGGCTACACCTTC; CDR3 protein: CASSATPTPRYGYTF; J gene: TRBJ1-2; V gene: TRBV14; clone size: -; D gene: -
CDR3 DNA: TGTGCCAGCAGCTCCGGACAGGGGACCTCTCAGCCCCAGCATTTT; CDR3 protein: CASSSGQGTSQPQHF; J gene: TRBJ1-5; V gene: TRBV7-9; clone size: many; D gene: TRBD1
CDR3 DNA: TGCAGTGCTAGAGTTGATATCAACTATAATTCACCCCTCCACTTT; CDR3 protein: CSARVDINYNSPLHF; J gene: TRBJ1-6; V gene: TRBV20-1; clone size: few; D gene: -
CDR3 DNA: TGTGCCAGCAGCCCACAGGGAAGACAGCCCCAGCATTTT; CDR3 protein: CASSPQGRQPQHF; J gene: TRBJ1-5; V gene: TRBV5-6; clone size: many; D gene: -
CDR3 DNA: TGTGCCAGCAGCCAGGCGACTTCCCTCGAGCAGTACTTC; CDR3 protein: CASSQATSLEQYF; J gene: TRBJ2-7; V gene: TRBV3-1; clone size: many; D gene: -
CDR3 DNA: TGTGCCAGCAGTGAGAGGGTTTGGAATGAGCAGTTCTTC; CDR3 protein: CASSERVWNEQFF; J gene: TRBJ2-1; V gene: TRBV2; clone size: many; D gene: -
CDR3 DNA: TGTGCCAGCAGCTGGGACTTAGCCTATGGCTACACCTTC; CDR3 protein: CASSWDLAYGYTF; J gene: TRBJ1-2; V gene: TRBV5-8; clone size: few; D gene: -
CDR3 DNA: TGTGCCAGCAGTGGTAGGAGACAGGGGATATTGAACTATGGCTACACCTTC; CDR3 protein: CASSGRRQGILNYGYTF; J gene: TRBJ1-2; V gene: TRBV2; clone size: many; D gene: TRBD1
CDR3 DNA: TGTGCCAGCAGTTTATCGGGAGGATTCCCCACGGGGGACGAGCAGTACTTC; CDR3 protein: CASSLSGGFPTGDEQYF; J gene: TRBJ2-7; V gene: TRBV27; clone size: few; D gene: -
CDR3 DNA: TGTGCCAGCAGCTTAGCGGACGGGAGGGTGGGTACGCAGTATTTT; CDR3 protein: CASSLADGRVGTQYF; J gene: TRBJ2-3; V gene: TRBV7-2; clone size: many; D gene: TRBD2
CDR3 DNA: TGTGCCAGCAGCTTAGGAGGGGGACAGGGAGATAATTCACCCCTCCACTTT; CDR3 protein: CASSLGGGQGDNSPLHF; J gene: TRBJ1-6; V gene: TRBV7-9; clone size: few; D gene: TRBD1
CDR3 DNA: TGTGCCAGCAGGAGACAGGAGACGACCTATGGCTACACCTTC; CDR3 protein: CASRRQETTYGYTF; J gene: TRBJ1-2; V gene: TRBV6-1; clone size: many; D gene: -
CDR3 DNA: TGTGCCAGCAGTAGCGGAACTAGCGGGAGGGCCGGGTCCGAGCAGTACTTC; CDR3 protein: CASSSGTSGRAGSEQYF; J gene: TRBJ2-7; V gene: TRBV6-1; clone size: many; D gene: TRBD2
CDR3 DNA: TGTGCCAGTAGTATAGAGCTAGCAGGGTTCCAAGAGACCCAGTACTTC; CDR3 protein: CASSIELAGFQETQYF; J gene: TRBJ2-5; V gene: TRBV19; clone size: -; D gene: -
CDR3 DNA: TGCAGCGTTGATGGTACCCCGCACAATGAGCAGTTCTTC; CDR3 protein: CSVDGTPHNEQFF; J gene: TRBJ2-1; V gene: TRBV29-1; clone size: many; D gene: -
CDR3 DNA: TGCAGCGCCAGGGTTTCAAACACTGAAGCTTTCTTT; CDR3 protein: CSARVSNTEAFF; J gene: TRBJ1-1; V gene: TRBV29-1; clone size: many; D gene: -
CDR3 DNA: TGCGCCAGCAGTCCGTTCGGATTTACAGATACGCAGTATTTT; CDR3 protein: CASSPFGFTDTQYF; J gene: TRBJ2-3; V gene: TRBV5-1; clone size: many; D gene: -
CDR3 DNA: TGTGCCAGCAGCGATAACAGGGGTTGGAATTCACCCCTCCACTTT; CDR3 protein: CASSDNRGWNSPLHF; J gene: TRBJ1-6; V gene: TRBV13; clone size: many; D gene: TRBD1
CDR3 DNA: TGTGCCAGCAGTTATCAGGGGGACACTGAAGCTTTCTTT; CDR3 protein: CASSYQGDTEAFF; J gene: TRBJ1-1; V gene: TRBV12-3/TRBV12-4; clone size: many; D gene: TRBD1
CDR3 DNA: TGCAGTGCTAGCGAACGGGGCCAGATCAATGAGCAGTTCTTC; CDR3 protein: CSASERGQINEQFF; J gene: TRBJ2-1; V gene: TRBV20-1; clone size: -; D gene: -
CDR3 DNA: TGTGCCAGCACCCTGGGAGGACAGGGCACAGATACGCAGTATTTT; CDR3 protein: CASTLGGQGTDTQYF; J gene: TRBJ2-3; V gene: TRBV12-3/TRBV12-4; clone size: many; D gene: -
CDR3 DNA: TGTGCCAGCAGCCCGTGGGACAGAAGTTACGAGCAGTACTTC; CDR3 protein: CASSPWDRSYEQYF; J gene: TRBJ2-7; V gene: TRBV3-1; clone size: -; D gene: TRBD1
CDR3 DNA: TGTGCCAGCAGCTTGGCCAAGAGCCTCGATTCCCATGGCTACACCTTC; CDR3 protein: CASSLAKSLDSHGYTF; J gene: TRBJ1-2; V gene: TRBV5-4; clone size: few; D gene: -
CDR3 DNA: TGTGCCACCAGTGATTTGGACGGTGAAGCTTTCTTT; CDR3 protein: CATSDLDGEAFF; J gene: TRBJ1-1; V gene: TRBV24-1; clone size: many; D gene: -
CDR3 DNA: TGCAGCGTTGTGGGCAGACAAGAGACCCAGTACTTC; CDR3 protein: CSVVGRQETQYF; J gene: TRBJ2-5; V gene: TRBV29-1; clone size: many; D gene: -
CDR3 DNA: TGTGCCAGCAGCATAGATGCTTCCCTAGCGAGGCAGACCCAGTACTTC; CDR3 protein: CASSIDASLARQTQYF; J gene: TRBJ2-5; V gene: TRBV7-9; clone size: many; D gene: -
CDR3 DNA: TGCAGTGCTAGAGTGCTTGGCGGCCAGCCCCAGCATTTT; CDR3 protein: CSARVLGGQPQHF; J gene: TRBJ1-5; V gene: TRBV20-1; clone size: many; D gene: -
CDR3 DNA: TGTGCCAGCAGTACCTCTAGCGGGATGGGGTTCTACAATGAGCAGTTCTTC; CDR3 protein: CASSTSSGMGFYNEQFF; J gene: TRBJ2-1; V gene: TRBV28; clone size: -; D gene: TRBD2
CDR3 DNA: TGTGCCAGCGGATGGCAGGCCGAGGGAGAGCAGTACTTC; CDR3 protein: CASGWQAEGEQYF; J gene: TRBJ2-7; V gene: TRBV2; clone size: many; D gene: -
CDR3 DNA: TGTGCCAGCTCACTGACGGCCGGGGACGGGTACAATGAGCAGTTCTTC; CDR3 protein: CASSLTAGDGYNEQFF; J gene: TRBJ2-1; V gene: TRBV18; clone size: few; D gene: -
CDR3 DNA: TGTGCCAGCGCACTAGCGGGAGAAGAGACCCAGTACTTC; CDR3 protein: CASALAGEETQYF; J gene: TRBJ2-5; V gene: TRBV2; clone size: many; D gene: TRBD2
CDR3 DNA: TGTGCCAGCAGCCCCCGTGGTAGCGGGACGACAGATACGCAGTATTTT; CDR3 protein: CASSPRGSGTTDTQYF; J gene: TRBJ2-3; V gene: TRBV11-2; clone size: many; D gene: TRBD2
CDR3 DNA: TGTGCCAGCAGTTTGGGACCAGGGAGAATAAACACTGAAGCTTTCTTT; CDR3 protein: CASSLGPGRINTEAFF; J gene: TRBJ1-1; V gene: TRBV12-3/TRBV12-4; clone size: -; D gene: -
CDR3 DNA: TGTGCCAGCAGTTTACTTTTTTCACGCGTCGCCTCAGGGCCTGGCGAAAAACTGTTTTTT; CDR3 protein: CASSLLFSRVASGPGEKLFF; J gene: TRBJ1-4; V gene: TRBV28; clone size: many; D gene: -
CDR3 DNA: TGTGCCAGCAGCCAAGACCTGGGGCGCGGTGAAAAACTGTTTTTT; CDR3 protein: CASSQDLGRGEKLFF; J gene: TRBJ1-4; V gene: TRBV14; clone size: -; D gene: -
CDR3 DNA: TGCAGTGCAGGTGGGGGGGAAAGAATTAATGAGCAGTTCTTC; CDR3 protein: CSAGGGERINEQFF; J gene: TRBJ2-1; V gene: TRBV20-1; clone size: many; D gene: TRBD2
CDR3 DNA: TGTGCCAGCAGCAAACCCGGACAGGGGGCGCGAGAGCAGTACTTC; CDR3 protein: CASSKPGQGAREQYF; J gene: TRBJ2-7; V gene: TRBV12-3/TRBV12-4; clone size: -; D gene: TRBD1
CDR3 DNA: TGTGCCAGCAGCGTAGAGTGGGGGCCAGGCACTGAAGCTTTCTTT; CDR3 protein: CASSVEWGPGTEAFF; J gene: TRBJ1-1; V gene: TRBV9; clone size: few; D gene: -
CDR3 DNA: TGCAGTGCTAGAGATATCCATAGCAATCAGCCCCAGCATTTT; CDR3 protein: CSARDIHSNQPQHF; J gene: TRBJ1-5; V gene: TRBV20-1; clone size: few; D gene: -
CDR3 DNA: TGTGCCTCGTCCCCGGGCGGGACAAACTACGAGCAGTACTTC; CDR3 protein: CASSPGGTNYEQYF; J gene: TRBJ2-7; V gene: TRBV30; clone size: few; D gene: -
CDR3 DNA: TGCGCCAGCAGCTTGGAGGGGGCCCTAAATGAAAAACTGTTTTTT; CDR3 protein: CASSLEGALNEKLFF; J gene: TRBJ1-4; V gene: TRBV5-1; clone size: many; D gene: TRBD1
CDR3 DNA: TGTGCCAGCAGTTCTCCAGGAACCTCCTACGAGCAGTACTTC; CDR3 protein: CASSSPGTSYEQYF; J gene: TRBJ2-7; V gene: TRBV27; clone size: many; D gene: -
CDR3 DNA: TGCAGTGCAGACCAGGGGGCCAACTCTGGAAACACCATATATTTT; CDR3 protein: CSADQGANSGNTIYF; J gene: TRBJ1-3; V gene: TRBV20-1; clone size: -; D gene: TRBD1
CDR3 DNA: TGTGCCAGCAGTGATAAATCGACAGTCCAAGAGACCCAGTACTTC; CDR3 protein: CASSDKSTVQETQYF; J gene: TRBJ2-5; V gene: TRBV9; clone size: few; D gene: -
CDR3 DNA: TGTGCCAGCAGTGAAGAGGGGAGGTATCAGCCCCAGCATTTT; CDR3 protein: CASSEEGRYQPQHF; J gene: TRBJ1-5; V gene: TRBV6-1; clone size: many; D gene: -
CDR3 DNA: TGTGCCAGCAGGACCGGGACAGGGGGTGAAAAACTGTTTTTT; CDR3 protein: CASRTGTGGEKLFF; J gene: TRBJ1-4; V gene: TRBV6-1; clone size: few; D gene: TRBD1
CDR3 DNA: TGCGCCAGCAGCAACCAGGGGGCAACTAATGATAAACTGTTTTTT; CDR3 protein: CASSNQGATNDKLFF; J gene: TRBJ1-4; V gene: TRBV5-1; clone size: -; D gene: TRBD1
CDR3 DNA: TGTGCTAGTGGCTCGGACGGTATTGGGGATACGCAGTATTTT; CDR3 protein: CASGSDGIGDTQYF; J gene: TRBJ2-3; V gene: TRBV12-5; clone size: many; D gene: -